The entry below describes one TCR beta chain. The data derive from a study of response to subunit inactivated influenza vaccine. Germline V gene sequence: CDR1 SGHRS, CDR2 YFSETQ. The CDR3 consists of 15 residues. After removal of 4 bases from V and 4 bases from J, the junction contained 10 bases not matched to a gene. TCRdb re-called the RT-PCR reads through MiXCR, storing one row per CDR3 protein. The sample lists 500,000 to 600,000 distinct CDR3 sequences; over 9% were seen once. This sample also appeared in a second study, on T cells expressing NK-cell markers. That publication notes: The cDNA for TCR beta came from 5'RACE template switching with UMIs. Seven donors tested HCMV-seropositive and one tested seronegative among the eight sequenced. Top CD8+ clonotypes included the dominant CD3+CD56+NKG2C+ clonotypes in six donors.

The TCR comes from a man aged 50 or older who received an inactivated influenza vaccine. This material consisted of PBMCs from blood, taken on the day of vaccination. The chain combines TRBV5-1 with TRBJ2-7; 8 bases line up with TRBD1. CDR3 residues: CASSPTGQDSYEQYF. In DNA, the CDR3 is TGCGCCAGCAGCCCAACGGGACAGGATTCATACGAGCAGTACTTC.